This TCR beta chain was identified in a study of CD8+ T cells in alopecia areata. Investigators isolated RNA and reverse transcribed it into cDNA to act as the sequencing template. Clones were sequenced by immunoSEQ multiplex PCR, and TCRdb holds only the in-frame ones, with some missing. This table holds hundreds of thousands of clones, about two thirds found once. Per germline, CDR1 SEHNR and CDR2 FQNEAQ (reference sequence). Unmatched junction bases numbered 8, after V lost 6 bases and J lost 1 base. This CDR3 is 16 amino acids long. The origin of this receptor is a human donor with alopecia areata. The chain has TRBV7-9 and TRBJ2-3; 9 nucleotides agree with TRBD1. The sequences come from CD4+ T cells sorted from blood, collected at week 0. DNA of the CDR3: TGTGCCAGCAGACCTCGTAGGACAGGGGGCACAGATACGCAGTATTTT. It codes for CASRPRRTGGTDTQYF.